Included here is one T cell receptor (beta chain) sequence, with context. This clone's antigen is unknown. No qualities accompany the bases; no much larger clone lies one base away. The data are from a study of CD8+ T cells in alopecia areata (dated by TCRdb to 2016 to 2019). Turning to the overall study: The treated patients took part in an open-label pilot trial in which moderate-to-severe alopecia areata was treated with oral tofacitinib at 5 to 10 mg twice daily. Tofacitinib was administered for 6 to 18 months, and 6 months of follow-up off drug were then conducted to assess delayed response and recurrence. Disease severity in treated patients was measured with the SALT score, which quantifies the percentage of affected scalp surface area. To study T cell clonal expansion in alopecia areata, the researchers applied high-throughput TCRbeta sequencing to both the C3H/HeJ mouse model and human patients. Human TCRbeta sequencing covered scalp tissue and sorted CD4+ and CD8+ peripheral blood T cells from patchy and totalis/universalis alopecia areata patients and healthy controls. Patients on tofacitinib were biopsied at baseline and after 4 and 24 weeks of treatment, and several of the patients also had a later scalp biopsy. Scalp clonality was compared across normal scalp (n=4), patchy alopecia areata scalp (n=8), and alopecia totalis/universalis scalp (n=8). RNA was obtained with the PAXgene miRNA kit for fixed scalp, the miRNeasy kit for PBMCs, and the RNeasy kit for mouse skin. Amplification of TCRbeta CDR3 regions was done by immunoSEQ multiplex PCR using 35 Vbeta forward primers and 13 Jbeta reverse primers. What the research found in general, with its limitations: Because the treated cohort was small and had just a single nonresponder, larger studies are needed to establish links between baseline CD8+ expansion and response. Unlike mouse skin, which is dominated by gammadelta T cells, normal human skin has resident alphabeta T cells that are also sequenced, and this complicates analysis of the scalp TCR repertoire. Many expanded lesional clones were found to persist in scalp and blood during tofacitinib treatment, and relapse after treatment cessation may be partly explained by this persistence. Compared with normal scalp, lesional scalp had higher clonality and more expanded CD8+ clones, particularly in alopecia totalis/universalis, a pattern that suggests antigenic drive. Shared TCR sequences between patients were less evident than in mice, which may be partly attributable to HLA diversity in the patient population. With tofacitinib, both scalp clonality and the number of expanded CD8+ clones among the top 100 scalp clones went down significantly.

Libraries were constructed by the immunoSEQ multiplex PCR assay. For TCR sequencing, RNA was extracted from every sample and reverse transcribed into cDNA to serve as template. First-strand cDNA was synthesized with SuperScript III using a 2:1 mix of oligo-dT and random hexamers. A synthetic immune receptor repertoire was used to gauge amplification bias, and whatever bias remained was removed computationally. The paper's processing steps were these. After raw reads were preprocessed to remove errors, the CDR3 was defined following IMGT conventions as running from the conserved cysteine to phenylalanine. To get clonality, Shannon entropy was normalized by log2 of the number of productive unique TCRs and the result was subtracted from 1. Scalp TCRbeta sequences were cross-referenced with sorted blood CD4 and CD8 repertoires so that the CD4 or CD8 identity of scalp clones could be inferred. Imported from immuneACCESS, the table was reduced by TCRdb to in-frame sequences with V and J called. These copies leave out some clones; in studies compared against another copy, an unresolved V gene accounts for under half, and the cause of the remainder is not known. V and J calls and clone size are those listed in that table; D and trimming were worked out from the DNA. Within this sample are approximately 42,000 clones, with roughly 65% of them counted one time only. The top ten hold 21% of the sample.

From the germline V gene (reference sequence), CDR1 is SEHNR and CDR2 is FQNEAQ. The CDR3 has 15 amino acids, counting the end cysteine and phenylalanine. Left in the record is the CDR3 DNA by itself, 45 bases read in frame from the first base. After removal of 5 bases from V and 8 bases from J, the junction retains 11 bases not matched to a gene. Read against the paper, the sample's time point label means: 4 weeks on oral tofacitinib. The treatment or condition label of this sample denotes: oral pan-JAK inhibitor, 5-10 mg twice daily. Peripheral blood and lesional scalp punch biopsies were obtained from patients with alopecia areata. PBMCs were separated by density centrifugation and stained for CD3, CD4 and CD8, after which CD4+ and CD8+ T cells were sorted on a FACSAria.

Sequenced material: CD8+ T cells sorted from blood, taken at week 4, from a patient treated with tofacitinib. Recombination connected TRBV7-9 to TRBJ1-4, and TRBD1 aligns with 7 junction nucleotides. This TCR derives from a human donor with alopecia areata. Here is the DNA: TGTGCCAGCAGCCCCTCTGAGGGGGCCGGGGAAAAACTGTTTTTT. Translated, this is CASSPSEGAGEKLFF.